This T cell receptor (beta chain) comes out of a study of cytomegalovirus exposure and HLA in healthy donors. Across the study: A prior study identified 110 million or so unique TCR beta sequences from 200 million or so T cells.

Germline lookup yields CDR1 MDHEN and CDR2 SYDVKM. This CDR3 contains 14 residues. V was cut by 7 bases and J by 4 bases, with 14 bases left in between. The study ran its PCR with 60 Vbeta and 13 Jbeta primers. Clones were read by immunoSEQ multiplex PCR, and TCRdb kept only the in-frame ones, dropping some. This table has around 200,000 clones, just over 75% appearing once. The chain combines TRBV28 with TRBJ1-3, with D unresolved. The sequencing sample was made of PBMCs. This TCR was sampled from a woman aged 55-75 years in good health and CMV-seropositive. The CDR3 bases are TGTGCCAGCAAGGAGGGTCGATTAGGAAACACCATATATTTT. Translation gives CASKEGRLGNTIYF.